Listed here are 24 T cell receptor beta chains from one sample, sequenced in a study of OX40 agonist ivuxolimab in advanced cancers. Measured with immunoSEQ multiplex PCR; TCRdb has only the in-frame clones, and not every one. The sample yields almost 65,000 clones, approximately 80% seen once. The sequences come from CD4+ or CD8+ T cells sorted from blood, collected in a trial of the OX40 agonist ivuxolimab. Source of these receptors: an adult with an advanced solid tumor such as melanoma, head and neck, liver or kidney cancer.

V and J are TRBV19 and TRBJ2-2; D might be TRBD1 (5 bases). The germline gives CDR1 LNHDA, CDR2 SQIVND (reference sequence). CDR3 size: 14 residues. V dropped 5 bases and J dropped 1 base, with 8 bases sitting between them. The DNA for the CDR3 is TGTGCCAGTAGTGGCCAGGGGAACACCGGGGAGCTGTTTTTT. Encoded protein: CASSGQGNTGELFF.

The chain is built from TRBV7-9 and TRBJ2-5, with 8 bases lining up with TRBD1. The V gene's germline CDR1 is SEHNR and CDR2 FQNEAQ (reference sequence). CDR3 size: 17 residues. V lost 5 bases, J lost 2 bases, and 13 bases stayed unmatched. This chain's CDR3 is CASSLPGTGGLQETQYF. The CDR3 DNA follows: TGTGCCAGCAGCCTCCCCGGGACAGGAGGACTTCAAGAGACCCAGTACTTC. The full variable domain, its missing parts supplied by reference TRBV7-9 and TRBJ2-5, is DTGVSQNPRHKITKRGQNVTFRCDPISEHNRLYWYRQTLGQGPEFLTYFQNEAQLEKSRLLSDRFSAERPKGSFSTLEIQRTEQGDSAMYLCASSLPGTGGLQETQYFGPGTRLLVL.

The chain uses TRBV11-2 and TRBJ1-3; the D gene is possibly TRBD1 (5 bases). V lost 0 bases and J 3 bases, leaving 9 bases between the germline ends. The V gene's germline CDR1 is SGHAT and CDR2 FQNNGV. The CDR3 has 15 amino acids. CDR3 nucleotide sequence: TGTGCCAGCAGCTTAGATAAGGGGTTTGGAAACACCATATATTTT. It encodes CASSLDKGFGNTIYF. Based on the CDR3 plus reference TRBV11-2 and TRBJ1-3, the full variable domain is EAGVAQSPRYKIIEKRQSVAFWCNPISGHATLYWYQQILGQGPKLLIQFQNNGVVDDSQLPKDRFSAERLKGVDSTLKIQPAKLEDSAVYLCASSLDKGFGNTIYFGEGSWLTVV.

The chain joins TRBV10-3 to TRBJ1-6, with TRBD1 as a possible D gene (6 bases). Germline V gives CDR1 ENHRY, CDR2 SYGVKD. This CDR3 contains 13 residues. Trimming stripped 10 bases from V and 4 bases from J, with 11 bases between. CDR3 sequence: CASRGGYNSPLHF. The CDR3 nucleotides are TGTGCCAGCCGAGGGGGTTATAATTCACCCCTCCACTTT.

The chain employs TRBV5-4 and TRBJ2-1; 7 bases line up with TRBD1. CDR1 and CDR2 from the germline V gene are SGHNT and YYREEE (reference sequence). With 1 base clipped from V and 0 bases from J, the junction kept 1 base outside the gene matches. The CDR3 consists of 15 residues. CDR3 DNA sequence: TGTGCCAGCAGCTTGACAGGGGACTCCTACAATGAGCAGTTCTTC. Its translation is CASSLTGDSYNEQFF.

This chain connects TRBV7-9 to TRBJ2-1; 8 nucleotides line up with TRBD1. Unmatched junction bases numbered 20, after V lost 11 bases and J lost 11 bases. The CDR3 runs 15 residues. The germline CDR1 and CDR2 sequences are SEHNR and FQNEAQ (reference sequence). This CDR3 is CAGAKGQAFVQKQFF. CDR3 nucleotide sequence: TGTGCCGGAGCAAAGGGACAGGCCTTTGTACAGAAGCAGTTCTTC.

CDR3 nucleotides: TGTGCCAGCAGCTTGGGTAGCAATCAGCCCCAGCATTTT. This codes for CASSLGSNQPQHF. The rearrangement joins TRBV11-2 to TRBJ1-5; D gene ambiguous. CDR3 length: 13 amino acids. Germline CDR1 and CDR2: SGHAT and FQNNGV. V shed 3 bases and J shed 0 bases, with 3 bases lying between them.

The chain combines TRBV7-9 with TRBJ1-4; D perhaps matches TRBD1 (5 bases). V lost 5 bases and J lost 6, with 13 bases in between. Germline CDR1 is SEHNR and CDR2 is FQNEAQ (reference sequence). The CDR3 is 14 amino acids. Here the CDR3 reads CASSLLVGDEKLFF. The CDR3 region has the DNA TGTGCCAGCAGCCTTTTGGTAGGGGATGAAAAACTGTTTTTT.

A single count supports this clone. This chain connects TRBV19 to TRBJ2-5, with 7 bases aligning to TRBD1. V shed 5 bases, J shed 4 bases, and the junction held 7 bases outside the gene matches. CDR3 size: 14 residues. Germline V gene lookup returns CDR1 LNHDA and CDR2 SQIVND (reference sequence). The CDR3 region has the DNA TGTGCCAGTAGTTTTACAGGGGTCCGAGAGACCCAGTACTTC. It translates to CASSFTGVRETQYF.

The V call is TRBV7-3, the J call TRBJ1-6; a weak D match, TRBD1 (6 bases). This CDR3 spans 18 amino acids. Germline CDR1 and CDR2: SGHTA and FQGTGA. The V end was cut by 1 base, the J end by 0 bases, with 13 bases between. CDR3 amino acids: CASSLMGQGSSYNSPLHF. The CDR3 DNA reads as TGTGCCAGCAGCTTAATGGGGCAGGGGAGCTCCTATAATTCACCCCTCCACTTT. The complete variable domain, with remaining parts taken from reference TRBV7-3 and TRBJ1-6, reads GAGVSQTPSNKVTEKGKYVELRCDPISGHTALYWYRQSLGQGPEFLIYFQGTGAADDSGLPNDRFFAVRPEGSVSTLKIQRTERGDSAVYLCASSLMGQGSSYNSPLHFGNGTRLTVT.

By frequency in the sample, this clone is medium-sized. The rearrangement joins TRBV4-1 to TRBJ1-2, with 7 nucleotides matching TRBD1. The germline gives CDR1 MGHRA, CDR2 YSYEKL. This CDR3 has 16 amino acids. With 8 bases clipped from V and 2 bases from J, the junction kept 14 bases outside the gene matches. Here the CDR3 DNA reads TGCGCCAGCGGCAGGGGGGGGATGACAGTCAACTATGGCTACACCTTC. Translated: CASGRGGMTVNYGYTF.

The chain employs TRBV7-9 and TRBJ1-1; maybe TRBD1 (6 bases). V was trimmed by 4 bases and J by 0 bases, leaving 15 bases between them. The CDR3 loop spans 16 amino acids. CDR1 is SEHNR, CDR2 FQNEAQ, per germline (reference sequence). CDR3 nucleotide sequence: TGTGCCAGCAGCTCGAGGGGGGGCAGCGTGAACACTGAAGCTTTCTTT. Translating it yields CASSSRGGSVNTEAFF.

Regarding this clone: This specimen includes other DNA sequences encoding the same CDR3. This chain joins TRBV6-5 and TRBJ2-5, with D perhaps assigned TRBD1 or TRBD2 (5 bases each). Germline CDR1 is MNHEY and CDR2 is SVGAGI. The CDR3 has 13 residues. Trimming pared 5 bases from V and 1 base from J, leaving 8 bases between. In DNA form, the CDR3 reads TGTGCCAGCAGTAGGGGACCCCAAGAGACCCAGTACTTC. Its translation: CASSRGPQETQYF.

Here the CDR3 DNA reads TGTGCCAGCAGTCCTACAGGGACGGGGGAGCTGTTTTTT. Its translation is CASSPTGTGELFF. The genes are TRBV2 and TRBJ2-2; perhaps TRBD1 as D (6 bases). The V gene's germline CDR1 is SNHLY and CDR2 FYNNEI. The CDR3 extends over 13 amino acids. Trimming pared 5 bases from V and 8 bases from J, leaving 12 bases between.

The genes are TRBV11-3 and TRBJ2-3; 7 nucleotides match TRBD1. V dropped 4 bases and J dropped 0; count of bases not matched to a gene: 7. The CDR3 has 16 amino acids. Germline V CDR1 and CDR2: SGHNT, YENEEA. CDR3 in DNA: TGTGCCAGCAGCTCAATTTCGGGACAGAGCACAGATACGCAGTATTTT. Residues: CASSSISGQSTDTQYF. Full variable domain (rest looked up from reference TRBV11-3 and TRBJ2-3): EAGVVQSPRYKIIEKKQPVAFWCNPISGHNTLYWYLQNLGQGPELLIRYENEEAVDDSQLPKDRFSAERLKGVDSTLKIQPAELGDSAVYLCASSSISGQSTDTQYFGPGTRLTVL.

This chain's CDR3 is CASGTSTGYYGYTF. The CDR3, as DNA: TGTGCCAGTGGGACCTCGACGGGGTACTATGGCTACACCTTC. V is TRBV19 and J is TRBJ1-2; the D gene is possibly TRBD1 (5 bases). V was shortened by 8 bases and J by 3 bases, with 16 bases between the two germline ends. From germline, CDR1 is LNHDA and CDR2 SQIVND (reference sequence). The CDR3 spans 14 residues.

The chain uses TRBV2 and TRBJ2-3; D unresolved. Trimming removed 2 bases at V and 5 bases at J, with 2 bases between. Germline V gene sequence: CDR1 SNHLY, CDR2 FYNNEI. This CDR3 contains 11 residues. The CDR3 loop reads CASSEQDTQYF. CDR3 coding DNA: TGTGCCAGCAGTGAACAAGATACGCAGTATTTT.

The chain is built from TRBV29-1 and TRBJ2-3; tentative D call: TRBD2 (5 bases). The germline V gene encodes CDR1 SQVTM and CDR2 ANQGSEA. This CDR3 region has 14 residues. V lost 1 base, J lost 4 bases, and 12 bases lay in between. The CDR3 coding sequence is TGCAGCGTTGAAGGGGGAGTGAATGCAGATACGCAGTATTTT. This encodes CSVEGGVNADTQYF.

This sequence joins TRBV30 and TRBJ1-2; TRBD1 matches 8 bases. The junction had 7 bases not matched to a gene; V was cut back by 3 bases and J by 7 bases. This CDR3 has 13 amino acids. The germline V gene has CDR1 GTSNPN and CDR2 SVGIG (reference sequence). Here the CDR3 DNA reads TGTGCCTGGAGGATTCGACAGGGGTCTGGCTACACCTTC. It is translated as CAWRIRQGSGYTF. The entire variable domain, with the rest obtained from reference TRBV30 and TRBJ1-2, is as follows: SQTIHQWPATLVQPVGSPLSLECTVEGTSNPNLYWYRQAAGRGLQLLFYSVGIGQISSEVPQNLSASRPQDRQFILSSKKLLLSDSGFYLCAWRIRQGSGYTFGSGTRLTVV.

The CDR3 sequence: CASSTWDRGDEQFF. Here the CDR3 DNA reads TGTGCCAGTAGTACCTGGGACAGGGGGGATGAGCAGTTCTTC. The chain joins TRBV19 to TRBJ2-1; the match to TRBD1 covers 11 bases. This CDR3 is built from 14 residues. In germline, CDR1 is LNHDA, CDR2 SQIVND (reference sequence). With V trimmed by 4 bases and J by 8 bases, 4 bases remained unmatched.

The CDR3 nucleotides read TGTGCCAGCAGCCCTCGGACTGGTCACACCGGGGAGCTGTTTTTT. Translated, it gives CASSPRTGHTGELFF. This chain links TRBV7-6 with TRBJ2-2, with a weak D call TRBD2 (5 bases). Trimming removed 5 bases from V and 3 bases from J, with 13 bases in between. This CDR3 contains 15 residues. Germline CDR1 and CDR2: SGHVS and FNYEAQ. Based on the CDR3 plus reference TRBV7-6 and TRBJ2-2, the full variable domain is GAGVSQSPRYKVTKRGQDVALRCDPISGHVSLYWYRQALGQGPEFLTYFNYEAQQDKSGLPNDRFSAERPEGSISTLTIQRTEQRDSAMYRCASSPRTGHTGELFFGEGSRLTVL.

The chain carries TRBV6-4 and TRBJ1-4; D is unclear. CDR3 length equals 9 residues. Trimming took 4 bases from V and 10 from J, leaving 1 base between them. Germline lookup yields CDR1 MRHNA and CDR2 SNTAGT. The CDR3 reads CASSVKLFF. The DNA for the CDR3 is TGTGCCAGCAGTGTAAAACTGTTTTTT.

The J gene is TRBJ2-3, the V gene TRBV6-6; D might be TRBD2 (6 bases). This CDR3 has 13 amino acids. Trimming left V 7 bases short and J 3 bases short, with 11 bases between. Germline V gives CDR1 MNHNY, CDR2 SVGAGI (reference sequence). The CDR3 reads CASIQRATDTQYF. CDR3 DNA sequence: TGTGCCAGCATCCAGCGGGCTACAGATACGCAGTATTTT.

The genes are TRBV10-1 and TRBJ2-3; D might be TRBD2 (5 bases). There are 13 residues in the CDR3. V gave up 4 bases and J gave up 3 bases, with 8 bases separating them. Germline CDR1 reads WNHNN; CDR2 reads SYGVQD (reference sequence). In DNA form, the CDR3 reads TGCGCCAGCAGTGTGGAGGCTACAGATACGCAGTATTTT. Its protein is CASSVEATDTQYF.